This T cell receptor beta chain was observed in a study of T cell responses to AZD1222 COVID-19 vaccine. Worth noting for this clone: Its antigen is currently unknown.

The CDR3 covers 12 residues. Trimming shortened V by 3 bases and J by 4 bases, and 9 bases separated the two germline ends. CDR1 and CDR2 from the germline V gene are SQVTM and ANQGSEA. Measured with immunoSEQ multiplex PCR; TCRdb has only the in-frame clones, and not every one. This sample has about 120,000 clones, with 80% to 95% found just once. The study's findings and limits: Clonal diversity may have been underestimated, and the donors were mostly white British, with more females than males.

This material consisted of peripheral blood, taken 28 days after the second AZD1222 dose. The V call is TRBV29-1, the J call TRBJ1-2; D not certain. This receptor was obtained from an adult who received the AZD1222 COVID-19 vaccine. The CDR3 protein is CSVDRDLYGYTF. DNA of the CDR3: TGCAGCGTTGATCGCGACCTCTATGGCTACACCTTC.